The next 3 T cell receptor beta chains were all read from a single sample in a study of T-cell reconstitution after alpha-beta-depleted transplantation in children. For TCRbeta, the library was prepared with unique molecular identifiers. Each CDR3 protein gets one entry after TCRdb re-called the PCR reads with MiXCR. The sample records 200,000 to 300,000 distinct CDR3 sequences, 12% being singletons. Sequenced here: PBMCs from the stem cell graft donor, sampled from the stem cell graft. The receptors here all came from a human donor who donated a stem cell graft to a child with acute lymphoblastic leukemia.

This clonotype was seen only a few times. CDR3 residues: CASSSGRKFDTQYF. For the CDR3, the DNA is TGTGCCAGCTCCAGCGGGAGGAAATTTGATACGCAGTATTTT. The chain links TRBV11-2 to TRBJ2-3; 9 positions match TRBD2. Germline V lookup: CDR1 SGHAT, CDR2 FQNNGV. The V gene end was trimmed by 8 bases and the J gene end by 6 bases; junction bases not matched to a gene: 9. The CDR3 is made up of 14 amino acids. Filled out from reference TRBV11-2 and TRBJ2-3, the complete variable domain reads EAGVAQSPRYKIIEKRQSVAFWCNPISGHATLYWYQQILGQGPKLLIQFQNNGVVDDSQLPKDRFSAERLKGVDSTLKIQPAKLEDSAVYLCASSSGRKFDTQYFGPGTRLTVL.

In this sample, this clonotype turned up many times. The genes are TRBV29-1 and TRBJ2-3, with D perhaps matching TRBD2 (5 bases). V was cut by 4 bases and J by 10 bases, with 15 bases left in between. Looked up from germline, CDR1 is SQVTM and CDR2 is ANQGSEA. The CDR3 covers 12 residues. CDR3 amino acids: CSVADRAGPQYF. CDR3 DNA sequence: TGCAGCGTTGCCGATCGGGCGGGTCCGCAGTATTTT.

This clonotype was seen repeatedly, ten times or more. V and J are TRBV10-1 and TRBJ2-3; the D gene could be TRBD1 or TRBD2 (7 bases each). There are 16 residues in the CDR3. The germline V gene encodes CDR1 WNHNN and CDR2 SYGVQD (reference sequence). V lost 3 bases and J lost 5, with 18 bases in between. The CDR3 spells CASSDESGGARDTQYF. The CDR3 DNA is TGCGCCAGCAGTGATGAATCAGGGGGGGCGCGAGATACGCAGTATTTT.